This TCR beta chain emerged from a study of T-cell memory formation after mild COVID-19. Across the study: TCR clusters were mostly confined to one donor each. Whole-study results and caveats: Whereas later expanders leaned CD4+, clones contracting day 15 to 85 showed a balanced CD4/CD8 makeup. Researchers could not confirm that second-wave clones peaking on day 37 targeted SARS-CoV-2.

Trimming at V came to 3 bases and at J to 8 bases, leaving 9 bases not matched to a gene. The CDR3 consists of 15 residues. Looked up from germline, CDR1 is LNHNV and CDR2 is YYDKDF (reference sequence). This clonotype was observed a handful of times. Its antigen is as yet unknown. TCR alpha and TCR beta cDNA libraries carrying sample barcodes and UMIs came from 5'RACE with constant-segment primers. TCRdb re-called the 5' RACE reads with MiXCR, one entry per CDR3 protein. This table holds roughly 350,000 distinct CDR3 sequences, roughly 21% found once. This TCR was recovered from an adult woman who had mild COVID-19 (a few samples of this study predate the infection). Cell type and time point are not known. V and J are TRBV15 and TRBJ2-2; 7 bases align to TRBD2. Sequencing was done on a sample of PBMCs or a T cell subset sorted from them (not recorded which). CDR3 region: CATSRAYGGRGELFF. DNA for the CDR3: TGTGCCACCAGCAGGGCCTACGGCGGGAGAGGGGAGCTGTTTTTT.